This T cell receptor (beta chain) comes out of a study of blood T cell repertoires in COVID-19. Study overall: T cells, B-cell-depleted T cells, or PBMCs supplied cDNA or gDNA.

Here immunoSEQ multiplex PCR was the method, and the copy in TCRdb shows in-frame clones only, minus some. The table has roughly 200,000 clones, 82% seen once. The sequence was obtained from a woman aged 55-70 years with acute COVID-19. The source material was PBMCs or T cells enriched from blood (not recorded which).

The chain's CDR3 is CASSQDSSTGDEQFF. CDR3 bases: TGTGCCAGCAGCCAAGACTCTTCAACAGGAGATGAGCAGTTCTTC. The chain recombines TRBV4-2 with TRBJ2-1, with D perhaps matching TRBD1 (5 bases). The V end was cut by 0 bases, the J end by 8 bases, with 14 bases between. This CDR3 has 15 amino acids. Germline V gene lookup returns CDR1 LGHNA and CDR2 YNFKEQ.